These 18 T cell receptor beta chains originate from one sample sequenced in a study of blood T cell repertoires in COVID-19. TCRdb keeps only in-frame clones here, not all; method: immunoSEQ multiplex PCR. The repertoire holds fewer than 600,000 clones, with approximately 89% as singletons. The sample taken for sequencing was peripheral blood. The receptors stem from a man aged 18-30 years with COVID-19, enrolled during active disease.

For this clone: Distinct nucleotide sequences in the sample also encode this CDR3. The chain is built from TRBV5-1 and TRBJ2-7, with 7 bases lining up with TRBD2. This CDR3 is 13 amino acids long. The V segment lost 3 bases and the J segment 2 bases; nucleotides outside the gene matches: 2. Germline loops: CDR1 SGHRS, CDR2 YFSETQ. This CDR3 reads CASSWTSTYEQYF. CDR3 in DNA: TGCGCCAGCAGCTGGACTAGTACCTACGAGCAGTACTTC.

DNA of the CDR3: TGTGCCAGTAGTATAGGGAACGGGAGAGATACGCAGTATTTT. Its translation: CASSIGNGRDTQYF. This sequence joins TRBV19 and TRBJ2-3, with D possibly matching TRBD2 (6 bases). The CDR3 consists of 14 residues. The germline V and J ends were trimmed by 1 base and 5 bases, with 10 bases remaining between them. Germline loops: CDR1 LNHDA, CDR2 SQIVND (reference sequence).

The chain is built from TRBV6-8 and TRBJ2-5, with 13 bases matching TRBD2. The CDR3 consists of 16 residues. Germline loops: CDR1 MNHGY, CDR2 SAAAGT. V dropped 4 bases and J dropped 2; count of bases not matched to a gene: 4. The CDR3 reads CASSLGTSGDQETQYF. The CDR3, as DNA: TGTGCCAGCAGTTTGGGGACTAGCGGGGATCAAGAGACCCAGTACTTC.

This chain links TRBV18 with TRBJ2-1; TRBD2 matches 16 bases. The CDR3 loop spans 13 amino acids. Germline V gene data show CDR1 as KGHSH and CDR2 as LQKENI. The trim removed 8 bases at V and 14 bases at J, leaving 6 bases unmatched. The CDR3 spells CASQPGLAGGKFF. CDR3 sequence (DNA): TGTGCCAGCCAACCGGGACTAGCGGGAGGGAAGTTCTTC.

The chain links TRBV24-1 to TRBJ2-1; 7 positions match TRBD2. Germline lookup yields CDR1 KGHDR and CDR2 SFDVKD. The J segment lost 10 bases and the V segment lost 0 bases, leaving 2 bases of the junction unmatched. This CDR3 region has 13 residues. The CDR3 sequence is CATSDLRGLEQFF. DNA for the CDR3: TGTGCCACCAGTGATTTGAGGGGACTAGAGCAGTTCTTC.

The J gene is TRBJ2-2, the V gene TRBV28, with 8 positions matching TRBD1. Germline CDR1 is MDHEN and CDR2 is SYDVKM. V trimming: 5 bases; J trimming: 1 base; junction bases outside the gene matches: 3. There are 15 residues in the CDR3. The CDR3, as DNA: TGTGCCAGCAGTCCTGGGACAGGGAACACCGGGGAGCTGTTTTTT. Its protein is CASSPGTGNTGELFF.

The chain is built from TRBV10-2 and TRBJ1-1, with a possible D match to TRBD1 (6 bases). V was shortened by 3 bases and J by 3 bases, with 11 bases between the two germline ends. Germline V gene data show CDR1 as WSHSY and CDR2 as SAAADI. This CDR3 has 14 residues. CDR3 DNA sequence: TGCGCCAGCAGTGATGAGGGGGTACACACTGAAGCTTTCTTT. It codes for CASSDEGVHTEAFF.

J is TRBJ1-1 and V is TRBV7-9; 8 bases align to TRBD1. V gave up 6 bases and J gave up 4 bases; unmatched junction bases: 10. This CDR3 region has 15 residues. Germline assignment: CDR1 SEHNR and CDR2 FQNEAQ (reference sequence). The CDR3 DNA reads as TGTGCCAGCAGTCCAACGGACAGGGAAGGCACTGAAGCTTTCTTT. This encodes CASSPTDREGTEAFF.

CDR3 sequence reads: CASRERASLSTDTQYF. CDR3 bases: TGTGCCAGCAGGGAGCGGGCCAGTTTGAGCACAGATACGCAGTATTTT. The chain employs TRBV6-4 and TRBJ2-3; TRBD2 might be the D (6 bases). CDR1 and CDR2 from the germline V gene are MRHNA and SNTAGT. The CDR3 length is 16 residues. V was cut by 6 bases and J by 0 bases, with 16 bases left in between.

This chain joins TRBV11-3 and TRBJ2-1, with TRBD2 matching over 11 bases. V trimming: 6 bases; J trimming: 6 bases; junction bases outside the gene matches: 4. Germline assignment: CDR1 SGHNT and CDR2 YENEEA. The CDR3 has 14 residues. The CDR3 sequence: CASRTSGSSNEQFF. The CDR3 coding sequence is TGTGCCAGCAGAACTAGCGGGAGCTCCAATGAGCAGTTCTTC.

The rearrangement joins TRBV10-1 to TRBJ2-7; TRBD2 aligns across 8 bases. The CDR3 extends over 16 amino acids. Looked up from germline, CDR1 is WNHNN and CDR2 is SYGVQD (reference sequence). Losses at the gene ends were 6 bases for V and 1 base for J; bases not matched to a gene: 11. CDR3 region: CASSRPERERSYEQYF. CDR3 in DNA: TGCGCCAGCAGCCGCCCGGAGCGGGAGCGATCCTACGAGCAGTACTTC.

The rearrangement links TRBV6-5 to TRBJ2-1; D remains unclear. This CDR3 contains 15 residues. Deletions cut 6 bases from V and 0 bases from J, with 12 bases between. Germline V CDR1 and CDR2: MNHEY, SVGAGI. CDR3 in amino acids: CASSAPGPSYNEQFF. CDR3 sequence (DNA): TGTGCCAGCAGCGCCCCTGGCCCCTCCTACAATGAGCAGTTCTTC.

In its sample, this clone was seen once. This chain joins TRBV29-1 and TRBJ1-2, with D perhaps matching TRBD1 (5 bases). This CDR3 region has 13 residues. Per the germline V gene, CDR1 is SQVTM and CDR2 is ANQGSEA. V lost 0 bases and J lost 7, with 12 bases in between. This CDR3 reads CSVEDPRDFGYTF. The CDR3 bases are TGCAGCGTTGAAGATCCCAGGGACTTTGGCTACACCTTC.

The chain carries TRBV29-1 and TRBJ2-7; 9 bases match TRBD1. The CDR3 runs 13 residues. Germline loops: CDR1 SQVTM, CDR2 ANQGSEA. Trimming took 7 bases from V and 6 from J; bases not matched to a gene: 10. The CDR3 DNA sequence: TGCAGCGCCACCCGGACAGGGGAAGTCGAGCAGTACTTC. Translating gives CSATRTGEVEQYF.

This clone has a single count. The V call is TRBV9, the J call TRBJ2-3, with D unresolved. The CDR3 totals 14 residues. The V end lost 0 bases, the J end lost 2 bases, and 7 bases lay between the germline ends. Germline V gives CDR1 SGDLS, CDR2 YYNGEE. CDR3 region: CASSVGPSTDTQYF. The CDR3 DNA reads TGTGCCAGCAGCGTAGGTCCCTCCACAGATACGCAGTATTTT.

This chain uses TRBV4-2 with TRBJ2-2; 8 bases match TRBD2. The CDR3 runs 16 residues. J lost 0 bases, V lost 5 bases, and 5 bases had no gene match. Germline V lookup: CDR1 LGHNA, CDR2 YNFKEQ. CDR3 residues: CASSSRGAANTGELFF. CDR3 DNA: TGTGCCAGCAGCTCGCGGGGGGCAGCGAACACCGGGGAGCTGTTTTTT.

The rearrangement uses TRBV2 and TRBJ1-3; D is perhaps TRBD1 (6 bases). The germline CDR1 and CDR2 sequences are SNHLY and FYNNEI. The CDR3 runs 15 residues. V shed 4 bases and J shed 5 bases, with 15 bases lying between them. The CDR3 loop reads CASSVRGAYRNTIYF. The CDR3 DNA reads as TGTGCCAGCAGTGTTCGGGGGGCATATCGAAACACCATATATTTT.

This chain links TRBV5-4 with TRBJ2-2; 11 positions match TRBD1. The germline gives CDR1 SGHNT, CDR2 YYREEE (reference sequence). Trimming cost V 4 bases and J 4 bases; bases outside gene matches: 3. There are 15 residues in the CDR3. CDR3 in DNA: TGTGCCAGCAGCGGCGGGACAGGGGGCACCGGGGAGCTGTTTTTT. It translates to CASSGGTGGTGELFF.